These 9 T cell receptor beta chains came from one sample sequenced in a study of blood T cell repertoires in COVID-19. Generated by immunoSEQ multiplex PCR, the TCRdb table keeps only in-frame clones and is missing some. This table holds approximately 250,000 clones, approximately 80% found once. The sequenced sample was peripheral blood. The source of these receptors is a woman in her fifties or sixties with acute or convalescent COVID-19.

The gene calls are TRBV4-1 and TRBJ2-5; TRBD2 matches at 7 bases. Per the germline V gene, CDR1 is MGHRA and CDR2 is YSYEKL. The CDR3 has 16 residues. Trimming removed 3 bases from V and 4 bases from J; junction bases left unmatched: 11. As DNA, the CDR3 is TGCGCCAGCAGCCAGGGTGCTCGGGGGGTGGGAGAGACCCAGTACTTC. It codes for CASSQGARGVGETQYF.

This chain connects TRBV25-1 to TRBJ1-6, with 7 nucleotides matching TRBD1. CDR1 is MGHDK, CDR2 SYGVNS, per germline. The CDR3 contains 14 residues. The V segment lost 5 bases and the J segment 6 bases; nucleotides outside the gene matches: 4. Written as DNA, the CDR3 is TGTGCCAGCAGTAAGAGACAGGGTAATTCACCCCTCCACTTT. Residues: CASSKRQGNSPLHF.

The gene calls are TRBV11-2 and TRBJ2-5, with D possibly being TRBD2 (5 bases). V was clipped by 0 bases and J by 5 bases, with 7 bases between them. Germline loops: CDR1 SGHAT, CDR2 FQNNGV. The CDR3 extends over 13 amino acids. The chain's CDR3 is CASSLDRGETQYF. In DNA, the CDR3 is TGTGCCAGCAGCTTAGATCGGGGTGAGACCCAGTACTTC.

The J gene is TRBJ2-1, the V gene TRBV9, with D unclear. Germline CDR1 and CDR2: SGDLS and YYNGEE. V was trimmed by 0 bases and J by 4 bases, leaving 5 bases between them. The CDR3 contains 13 residues. Here the CDR3 reads CASSVDAYNEQFF. In nucleotides, the CDR3 is TGTGCCAGCAGCGTAGACGCGTACAATGAGCAGTTCTTC.

The rearrangement uses TRBV4-1 and TRBJ2-2, with 8 bases fitting TRBD2. The V gene end was trimmed by 5 bases and the J gene end by 5 bases; junction bases not matched to a gene: 7. Germline assignment: CDR1 MGHRA and CDR2 YSYEKL. The CDR3 has 15 amino acids. The CDR3 DNA is TGCGCCAGCAGCACAAGCGGGGGAGGGACCGGGGAGCTGTTTTTT. It is translated as CASSTSGGGTGELFF.

The chain couples TRBV19 to TRBJ1-5; D perhaps matches TRBD1 (6 bases). The germline V and J ends were trimmed by 5 bases and 3 bases, with 14 bases remaining between them. The CDR3 extends over 15 amino acids. The V gene's germline CDR1 is LNHDA and CDR2 SQIVND (reference sequence). In nucleotides, the CDR3 is TGTGCCAGTAGTCTCAAGGACAGTCTCAATCAGCCCCAGCATTTT. It yields the protein CASSLKDSLNQPQHF.

This clone showed up just a few times. The V and J genes are TRBV7-2 and TRBJ2-7, with 7 nucleotides matching TRBD2. The V gene's germline CDR1 is SGHTA and CDR2 FQGNSA. V shed 2 bases, J shed 3 bases, and the junction held 4 bases outside the gene matches. This CDR3 is built from 14 residues. CDR3 loop: CASSLNGGNYEQYF. The CDR3 DNA follows: TGTGCCAGCAGCTTAAACGGGGGGAACTACGAGCAGTACTTC.

This chain joins TRBV24-1 and TRBJ1-3; 8 bases align to TRBD1. The V segment lost 2 bases and the J segment 4 bases; nucleotides outside the gene matches: 6. The CDR3 sequence is 16 residues long. Germline V CDR1 and CDR2: KGHDR, SFDVKD. The CDR3 region is CATSDSGRGPGNTIYF. The CDR3 DNA follows: TGTGCCACCAGTGATTCGGGCAGGGGGCCGGGAAACACCATATATTTT.

This sequence joins TRBV4-3 and TRBJ2-1; D unresolved. There are 13 residues in the CDR3. The V end lost 1 base, the J end lost 8 bases, and 9 bases lay between the germline ends. Germline V gene sequence: CDR1 LGHNA, CDR2 YSLEER. As DNA, the CDR3 is TGCGCCAGCAGCCAAGGGTTAGCTCATGAGCAGTTCTTC. Protein sequence: CASSQGLAHEQFF.